One sample yielded the 26 T cell receptor beta chains listed below, sequenced in a study of blood T cell repertoires in COVID-19. Measured with immunoSEQ multiplex PCR; TCRdb has only the in-frame clones, and not every one. The top ten clones hold approximately 3.9% of a sample with over 85,000 clones, approximately 85% of them seen once. The specimen sequenced was peripheral blood. These receptor sequences come from a man between 60 and 75 years old with acute or convalescent COVID-19.

The CDR3 sequence: CASSQEPGGPYEQYF. The CDR3 nucleotides read TGCGCCAGCAGCCAAGAACCGGGAGGGCCCTACGAGCAGTACTTC. The chain joins TRBV4-1 to TRBJ2-7; 8 bases agree with TRBD2. V lost 0 bases to trimming and J lost 2 bases; unmatched junction nucleotides: 3. The CDR3 runs 15 residues. CDR1 and CDR2 (germline): MGHRA, YSYEKL.

The chain links TRBV27 to TRBJ2-3; TRBD1 is a possible D gene (7 bases). CDR1 MNHEY and CDR2 SMNVEV come from the germline V gene (reference sequence). The CDR3 loop spans 12 amino acids. V lost 11 bases, J lost 6 bases, and 15 bases lay in between. CDR3: CAGDREADTQYF. The CDR3 DNA follows: TGTGCCGGAGACAGGGAGGCGGATACGCAGTATTTT.

The chain is built from TRBV9 and TRBJ2-1; 9 positions agree with TRBD2. The CDR3 runs to 16 residues. Germline CDR1 reads SGDLS; CDR2 reads YYNGEE. V gave up 3 bases and J gave up 7 bases; unmatched junction bases: 11. CDR3 nucleotide sequence: TGTGCCAGCAGCGGTCTCCCTGCGGGGGGGCTTAATGAGCAGTTCTTC. The encoded protein is CASSGLPAGGLNEQFF.

The chain's CDR3 is CASSLRDEQYF. In DNA, the CDR3 is TGTGCCAGCAGCCTCAGGGACGAGCAGTACTTC. This sequence joins TRBV7-6 and TRBJ2-7, with D perhaps TRBD1 (5 bases). The ends were cut back, 5 bases at V and 5 bases at J, with 7 bases in the middle. CDR1 and CDR2 from the germline V gene are SGHVS and FNYEAQ. This CDR3 spans 11 amino acids.

This clone was found many times. CDR3 amino acids: CASSFGDQGGKLFF. CDR3 nucleotides: TGTGCCAGCAGTTTCGGTGATCAGGGGGGAAAACTGTTTTTT. The chain uses TRBV27 and TRBJ1-4; 7 positions match TRBD1. CDR3 length equals 14 residues. V was pared by 3 bases and J by 10 bases, with 8 bases of the junction left unmatched. The germline V gene encodes CDR1 MNHEY and CDR2 SMNVEV (reference sequence). Full variable domain (outside the CDR3, taken from reference TRBV27 and TRBJ1-4): EAQVTQNPRYLITVTGKKLTVTCSQNMNHEYMSWYRQDPGLGLRQIYYSMNVEVTDKGDVPEGYKVSRKEKRNFPLILESPSPNQTSLYFCASSFGDQGGKLFFGSGTQLSVL.

V is TRBV14 and J is TRBJ2-1; 8 nucleotides align to TRBD2. The J segment lost 7 bases and the V segment lost 3 bases, leaving 5 bases of the junction unmatched. Looked up from germline, CDR1 is SGHDN and CDR2 is FVKESK. The CDR3 spans 14 residues. This CDR3 is CASSHNSGINEQFF. DNA of the CDR3: TGTGCCAGCAGCCATAATAGCGGGATAAATGAGCAGTTCTTC.

This chain uses TRBV3-1 (or the pseudogene TRBV3-2) with TRBJ2-3, with a weak D call TRBD2 (5 bases). Germline CDR1 LGHDT, CDR2 YNNKEL (reference sequence). Trimming removed 3 bases at V and 5 bases at J, with 12 bases between. The CDR3 is 14 amino acids. The CDR3 here is CASSQGGSGDTQYF. In DNA, the CDR3 is TGTGCCAGCAGCCAGGGCGGGTCGGGAGATACGCAGTATTTT.

The chain employs TRBV5-1 and TRBJ2-7, with TRBD2 identical over 7 bases. Germline V gene lookup returns CDR1 SGHRS and CDR2 YFSETQ. The trim removed 1 base at V and 6 bases at J, leaving 13 bases unmatched. This CDR3 comprises 16 residues. DNA of the CDR3: TGCGCCAGCAGCTTGAGGGGCGGGAGCGGAGTCCGCGAGCAGTACTTC. This sequence encodes CASSLRGGSGVREQYF.

The V and J genes are TRBV6-5 and TRBJ2-3; 7 positions match TRBD1. The CDR3 is 15 amino acids. V gave up 6 bases and J gave up 4 bases; unmatched junction bases: 10. The V gene's germline CDR1 is MNHEY and CDR2 SVGAGI. CDR3 sequence: CASREDRSLADTQYF. The CDR3 DNA is TGTGCCAGCAGAGAGGACAGGTCACTCGCAGATACGCAGTATTTT.

The chain uses TRBV5-1 and TRBJ2-5; the D gene is possibly TRBD1 (6 bases). Between the trimmed V and J ends, which lost 0 bases and 5 bases, there was a span of 14 bases. Germline V gene lookup returns CDR1 SGHRS and CDR2 YFSETQ. The CDR3 runs 15 residues. DNA for the CDR3: TGCGCCAGCAGCTTGGAAAACAGGGAACGCGAGACCCAGTACTTC. Its translation is CASSLENRERETQYF.

This clone has a count of ten or more. The chain joins TRBV18 to TRBJ2-1, with 7 nucleotides matching TRBD2. Germline V lookup: CDR1 KGHSH, CDR2 LQKENI. Germline trimming cut 5 bases from V and 3 bases from J; bases unmatched to any gene: 10. The CDR3 consists of 16 residues. CDR3 region: CASSTVGWGGYNEQFF. The CDR3 region has the DNA TGTGCCAGCTCAACCGTGGGATGGGGGGGCTACAATGAGCAGTTCTTC.

The V gene is TRBV5-5, the J gene TRBJ2-5; D gene uncertain. Trimming left V 1 base short and J 2 bases short, with 9 bases between. Germline loops: CDR1 SGHKS, CDR2 YYEKEE (reference sequence). The CDR3 has 14 residues. DNA of the CDR3: TGTGCCAGCAGCTTGTTTTCTTCTCAAGAGACCCAGTACTTC. Its translation is CASSLFSSQETQYF.

This clone was seen a handful of times. The genes are TRBV6-1 and TRBJ1-5, with TRBD1 matching 9 bases. V trimming: 3 bases; J trimming: 5 bases; junction bases outside the gene matches: 5. CDR3 size: 15 residues. Germline CDR1 MNHNS, CDR2 SASEGT. CDR3 in amino acids: CASSDRDRVDQPQHF. The CDR3 DNA reads TGTGCCAGCAGTGATAGGGACAGGGTGGATCAGCCCCAGCATTTT.

This chain links TRBV7-9 with TRBJ2-7; D is perhaps TRBD1 (7 bases). The V end lost 5 bases, the J end lost 6 bases, and 14 bases lay between the germline ends. The CDR3 totals 13 residues. Germline lookup yields CDR1 SEHNR and CDR2 FQNEAQ (reference sequence). This CDR3 is CASSPRGAGEQYF. As DNA, the CDR3 is TGTGCCAGCAGCCCCAGGGGGGCCGGCGAGCAGTACTTC.

This clone was picked up many times. This chain links TRBV19 with TRBJ1-2, with a weak D call TRBD1 (6 bases). The CDR3 has 13 residues. Deletions cut 3 bases from V and 5 bases from J, with 10 bases between. CDR1 and CDR2 from the germline V gene are LNHDA and SQIVND (reference sequence). The CDR3 DNA reads as TGTGCCAGTAGTATCCTGGACAGATATGGCTACACCTTC. Translated, it gives CASSILDRYGYTF.

This clone was counted a few times. V usage is TRBV10-1 and J usage is TRBJ2-7; D remains ambiguous. The germline V gene has CDR1 WNHNN and CDR2 SYGVQD (reference sequence). V gave up 4 bases and J gave up 2 bases, with 9 bases separating them. This CDR3 is built from 13 residues. CDR3 protein: CASSGLRAYEQYF. The CDR3 nucleotides are TGCGCCAGCAGTGGGCTCCGGGCCTACGAGCAGTACTTC.

The chain couples TRBV11-2 to TRBJ1-3; 9 nucleotides match TRBD1. V was clipped by 5 bases and J by 11 bases; unmatched bases: 7. CDR3 length: 13 amino acids. Germline V lookup: CDR1 SGHAT, CDR2 FQNNGV. The CDR3 loop reads CASSPERDRAIYF. CDR3 in DNA: TGTGCCAGCAGCCCCGAGAGGGACAGGGCCATATATTTT.

The rearrangement uses TRBV3-1 (or the pseudogene TRBV3-2) and TRBJ2-6; D call uncertain. This CDR3 has 14 amino acids. Germline values: CDR1 LGHDT, CDR2 YNNKEL (reference sequence). Trimming left V 4 bases short and J 3 bases short, with 7 bases between. The CDR3 DNA reads as TGTGCCAGCAGCCCCCGAGTTGGGGCCAACGTCCTGACTTTC. It encodes CASSPRVGANVLTF.

This clone was counted a few times. V and J are TRBV18 and TRBJ1-2, with D perhaps matching TRBD1 (6 bases). Trimming left V 3 bases short and J 2 bases short, with 10 bases between. Germline V gene sequence: CDR1 KGHSH, CDR2 LQKENI. The CDR3 is made up of 14 amino acids. This CDR3 is CASSPNRDNYGYTF. DNA for the CDR3: TGTGCCAGCTCACCGAACAGGGACAACTATGGCTACACCTTC.

The chain has TRBV15 and TRBJ1-2; the D gene is possibly TRBD1 (6 bases). This CDR3 comprises 14 residues. Germline CDR1 and CDR2: LNHNV and YYDKDF (reference sequence). Trimming left V 3 bases short and J 7 bases short, with 15 bases between. The CDR3 nucleotides are TGTGCCACCAGCAGGGGGACATTCTCGGGTGGCTACACCTTC. Translating gives CATSRGTFSGGYTF.

J is TRBJ1-5 and V is TRBV3-1 (or the pseudogene TRBV3-2); TRBD1 might be the D (5 bases). Germline V gene data show CDR1 as LGHDT and CDR2 as YNNKEL (reference sequence). The CDR3 sequence is 15 residues long. Between the trimmed V and J ends, which lost 3 bases and 1 base, there was a span of 10 bases. Here the CDR3 reads CASSQGRVSNQPQHF. DNA for the CDR3: TGTGCCAGCAGCCAGGGCAGGGTAAGCAATCAGCCCCAGCATTTT.

V is TRBV9 and J is TRBJ2-5; 9 positions match TRBD2. The CDR3 extends over 15 amino acids. Losses at the gene ends were 0 bases for V and 5 bases for J; bases not matched to a gene: 5. CDR1 and CDR2 (germline): SGDLS, YYNGEE. The CDR3 region has the DNA TGTGCCAGCAGCGTAGGGCGGGGGGGCGAGGAGACCCAGTACTTC. Translated: CASSVGRGGEETQYF. Combining the CDR3 with reference TRBV9 and TRBJ2-5 gives the whole variable domain DSGVTQTPKHLITATGQRVTLRCSPRSGDLSVYWYQQSLDQGLQFLIQYYNGEERAKGNILERFSAQQFPDLHSELNLSSLELGDSALYFCASSVGRGGEETQYFGPGTRLLVL.

The chain links TRBV5-1 to TRBJ2-1, with D tentatively TRBD2 (6 bases). Trimming shortened V by 4 bases and J by 6 bases, and 20 bases separated the two germline ends. Germline loops: CDR1 SGHRS, CDR2 YFSETQ. This CDR3 is built from 16 residues. The CDR3 nucleotides read TGCGCCAGCAGCACGGGACTGGGTCTGGTTGCCAATGAGCAGTTCTTC. Its protein product is CASSTGLGLVANEQFF.

In DNA form, the CDR3 reads TGCGCCAGCAGCGCGGGGGGAGGAGGGAATGAGCAGTTCTTC. Encoded protein: CASSAGGGGNEQFF. This chain uses TRBV5-1 with TRBJ2-1, with 8 bases matching TRBD2. Germline CDR1 reads SGHRS; CDR2 reads YFSETQ. The length of the CDR3 is 14 residues. Germline trimming cut 4 bases from V and 7 bases from J; bases unmatched to any gene: 7.

This chain uses TRBV7-2 with TRBJ2-1; no definite D call. Trimming pared 1 base from V and 5 bases from J, leaving 6 bases between. Germline V lookup: CDR1 SGHTA, CDR2 FQGNSA. The CDR3 totals 13 residues. The CDR3 here is CASSLGRDNEQFF. CDR3 coding DNA: TGTGCCAGCAGCTTAGGAAGAGACAATGAGCAGTTCTTC.

V and J are TRBV23-1 and TRBJ1-2; TRBD1 might be the D (5 bases). TRBV23-1 is marked as an open reading frame, function uncertain. V gave up 4 bases and J gave up 6 bases, with 12 bases separating them. The CDR3 loop spans 13 amino acids. The CDR3 nucleotides are TGCGCCAGCAGTCGGCAGGGAGGAAATGGCTACACCTTC. Amino acid sequence: CASSRQGGNGYTF.